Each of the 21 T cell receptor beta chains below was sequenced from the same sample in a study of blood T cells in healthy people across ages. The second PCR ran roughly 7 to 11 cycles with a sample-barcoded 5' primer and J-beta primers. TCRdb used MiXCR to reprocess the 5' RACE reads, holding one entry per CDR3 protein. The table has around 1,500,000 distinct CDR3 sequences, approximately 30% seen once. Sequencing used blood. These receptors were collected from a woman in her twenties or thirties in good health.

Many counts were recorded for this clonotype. The CDR3 nucleotides are TGTGCCAGCAGCGCGTCCGGGACTCGGTACAATGAGCAGTTCTTC. It encodes CASSASGTRYNEQFF. V and J are TRBV7-3 and TRBJ2-1; tentatively, D is TRBD2 (6 bases). Germline CDR1 and CDR2: SGHTA and FQGTGA. Trimming cost V 5 bases and J 4 bases, with 15 bases left between them. This CDR3 has 15 amino acids. The variable domain in full, with the rest retrieved from reference TRBV7-3 and TRBJ2-1, is GAGVSQTPSNKVTEKGKYVELRCDPISGHTALYWYRQSLGQGPEFLIYFQGTGAADDSGLPNDRFFAVRPEGSVSTLKIQRTERGDSAVYLCASSASGTRYNEQFFGPGTRLTVL.

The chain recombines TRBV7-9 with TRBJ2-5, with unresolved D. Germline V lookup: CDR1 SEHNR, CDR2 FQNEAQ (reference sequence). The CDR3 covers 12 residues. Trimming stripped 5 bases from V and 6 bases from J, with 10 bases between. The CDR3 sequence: CASSRALKTQYF. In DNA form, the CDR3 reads TGTGCCAGCAGCCGGGCCCTTAAGACCCAGTACTTC. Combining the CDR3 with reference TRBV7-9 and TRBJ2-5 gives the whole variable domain DTGVSQNPRHKITKRGQNVTFRCDPISEHNRLYWYRQTLGQGPEFLTYFQNEAQLEKSRLLSDRFSAERPKGSFSTLEIQRTEQGDSAMYLCASSRALKTQYFGPGTRLLVL.

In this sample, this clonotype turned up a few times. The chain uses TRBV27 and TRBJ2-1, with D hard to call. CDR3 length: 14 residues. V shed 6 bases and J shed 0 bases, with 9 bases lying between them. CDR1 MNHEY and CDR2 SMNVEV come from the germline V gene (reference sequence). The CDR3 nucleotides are TGTGCCAGCAGGGACGGCAGCTCCTACAATGAGCAGTTCTTC. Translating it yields CASRDGSSYNEQFF.

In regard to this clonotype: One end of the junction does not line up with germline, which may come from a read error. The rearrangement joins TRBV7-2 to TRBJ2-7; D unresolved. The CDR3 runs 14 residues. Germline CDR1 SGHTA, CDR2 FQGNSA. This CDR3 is CASSLVVLTYGQYF. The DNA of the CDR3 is TGTGCCAGCAGCTTAGTCGTTCTTACCTACGGGCAGTACTTC.

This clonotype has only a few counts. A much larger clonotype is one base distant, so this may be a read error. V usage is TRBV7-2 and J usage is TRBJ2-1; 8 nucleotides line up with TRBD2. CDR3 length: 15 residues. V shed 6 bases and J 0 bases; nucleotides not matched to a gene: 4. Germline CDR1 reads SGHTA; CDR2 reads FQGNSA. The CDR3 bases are TGTGCCAGCAGTTTACTAGCGGTCTCCTACAATGAGCAGTTCTTC. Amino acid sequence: CASSLLAVSYNEQFF.

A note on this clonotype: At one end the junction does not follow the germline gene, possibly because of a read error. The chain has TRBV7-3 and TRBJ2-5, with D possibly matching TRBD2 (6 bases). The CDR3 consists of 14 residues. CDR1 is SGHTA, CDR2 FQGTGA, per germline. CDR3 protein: CASTLGPAEGTQYF. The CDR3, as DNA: TGTGCCAGCACCTTAGGGCCAGCGGAGGGGACCCAGTACTTC.

CDR3 DNA: TGCGCCAGCAGCCAAGACAGACTGAGAGAGCAGTACTTC. Translated, it gives CASSQDRLREQYF. The J gene is TRBJ2-5, the V gene TRBV4-3; D is uncertain. CDR1 is LGHNA and CDR2 is YSLEER in the germline V gene. Between the trimmed V and J ends, which lost 0 bases and 11 bases, there was a span of 13 bases. This CDR3 spans 13 amino acids.

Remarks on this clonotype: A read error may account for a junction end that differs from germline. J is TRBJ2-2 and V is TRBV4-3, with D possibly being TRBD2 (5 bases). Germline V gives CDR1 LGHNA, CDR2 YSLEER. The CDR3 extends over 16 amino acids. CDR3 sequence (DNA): TGCGCCAGCAGCCAAGACTGGGCAGACAACACCGGGGAGCGGTTTTTT. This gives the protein CASSQDWADNTGERFF.

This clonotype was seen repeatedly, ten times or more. The CDR3 DNA sequence: TGTGCCAGCAGCGTAAGGGGCAGCGCCTACGAGCAGTACTTC. It yields the protein CASSVRGSAYEQYF. The chain joins TRBV9 to TRBJ2-7, with D possibly TRBD1 on 5 matching bases. The CDR3 runs to 14 residues. CDR1 is SGDLS, CDR2 YYNGEE, per germline. The germline V and J ends were trimmed by 1 base and 2 bases, with 10 bases remaining between them.

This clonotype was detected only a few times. The CDR3 coding sequence is TGTGCCAGCACCCTAGCCGACAGGGTCTATGGCTACACCTTC. Protein: CASTLADRVYGYTF. The gene calls are TRBV5-4 and TRBJ1-2, with 7 bases aligning to TRBD1. CDR3 length: 14 amino acids. Germline-derived CDR1 and CDR2 are SGHNT and YYREEE (reference sequence). Unmatched junction bases numbered 9, after V lost 6 bases and J lost 4 bases.

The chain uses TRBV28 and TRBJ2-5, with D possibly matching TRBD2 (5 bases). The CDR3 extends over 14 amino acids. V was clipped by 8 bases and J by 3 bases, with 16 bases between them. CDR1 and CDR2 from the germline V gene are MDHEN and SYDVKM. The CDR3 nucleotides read TGTGCCAGCGCAAGGGCTAGCCTAGAAGAGACCCAGTACTTC. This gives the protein CASARASLEETQYF.

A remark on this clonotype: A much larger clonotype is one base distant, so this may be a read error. The CDR3, as DNA: TGTGCCAGCAACTTAAGGCAAGCGGGAGGTAGCTCCTACGAGCAGTACTTC. This gives the protein CASNLRQAGGSSYEQYF. V is TRBV7-2 and J is TRBJ2-7; 9 bases line up with TRBD2. The CDR3 covers 17 residues. From germline, CDR1 is SGHTA and CDR2 FQGNSA.

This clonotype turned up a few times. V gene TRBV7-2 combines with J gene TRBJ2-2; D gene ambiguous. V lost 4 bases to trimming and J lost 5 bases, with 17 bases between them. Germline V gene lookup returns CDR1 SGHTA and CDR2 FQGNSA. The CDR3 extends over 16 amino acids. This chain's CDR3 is CASSWTPRATTGELFF. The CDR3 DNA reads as TGTGCCAGCAGCTGGACCCCAAGGGCGACGACCGGGGAGCTGTTTTTT.

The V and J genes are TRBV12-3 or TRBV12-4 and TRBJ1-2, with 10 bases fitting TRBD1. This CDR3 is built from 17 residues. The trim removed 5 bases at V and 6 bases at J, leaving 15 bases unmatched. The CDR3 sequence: CASSPRGTGARSHGYTF. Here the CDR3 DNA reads TGTGCCAGCAGTCCTCGCGGGACAGGGGCCAGGAGCCATGGCTACACCTTC.

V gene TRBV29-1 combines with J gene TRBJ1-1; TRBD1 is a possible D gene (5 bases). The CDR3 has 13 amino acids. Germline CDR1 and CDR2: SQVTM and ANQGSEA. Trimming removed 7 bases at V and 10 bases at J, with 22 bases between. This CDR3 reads CSGLPGWGQGAFF. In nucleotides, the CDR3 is TGCAGCGGTCTTCCGGGTTGGGGCCAAGGAGCTTTCTTT.

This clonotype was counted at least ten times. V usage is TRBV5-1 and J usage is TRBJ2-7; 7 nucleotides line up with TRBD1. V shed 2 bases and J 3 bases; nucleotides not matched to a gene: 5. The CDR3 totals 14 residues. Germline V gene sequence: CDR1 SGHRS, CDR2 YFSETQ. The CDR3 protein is CASSLGQDFYEQYF. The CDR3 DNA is TGCGCCAGCAGCTTAGGACAGGATTTCTACGAGCAGTACTTC.

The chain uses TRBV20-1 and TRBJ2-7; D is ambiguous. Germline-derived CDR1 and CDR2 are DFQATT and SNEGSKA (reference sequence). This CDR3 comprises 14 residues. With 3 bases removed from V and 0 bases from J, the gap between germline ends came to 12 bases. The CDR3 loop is CSASISRSSYEQYF. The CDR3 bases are TGCAGTGCTAGCATATCCAGAAGCTCCTACGAGCAGTACTTC.

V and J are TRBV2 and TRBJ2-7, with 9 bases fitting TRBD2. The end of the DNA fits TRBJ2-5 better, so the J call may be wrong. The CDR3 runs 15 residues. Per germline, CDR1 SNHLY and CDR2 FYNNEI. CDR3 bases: TGTGCCAGCAGTGAAAGGAGCGGGGGGCGAGAGACCCAGTACTTC. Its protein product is CASSERSGGRETQYF.

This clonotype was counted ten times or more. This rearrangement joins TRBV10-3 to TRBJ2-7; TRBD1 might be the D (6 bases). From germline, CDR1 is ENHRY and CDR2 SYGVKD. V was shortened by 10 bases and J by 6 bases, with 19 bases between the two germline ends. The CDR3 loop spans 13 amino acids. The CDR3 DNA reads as TGTGCCACCGAGGACGGGACAAGGGGCGAGCAGTACTTC. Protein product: CATEDGTRGEQYF.

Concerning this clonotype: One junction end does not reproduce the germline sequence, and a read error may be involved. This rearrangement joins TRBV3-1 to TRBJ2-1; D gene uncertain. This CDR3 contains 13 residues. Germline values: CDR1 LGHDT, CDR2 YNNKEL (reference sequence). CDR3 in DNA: TGTACCAGCAGCCTAGGCCGTGACAATGAGCAGTTCTTC. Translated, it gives CTSSLGRDNEQFF.

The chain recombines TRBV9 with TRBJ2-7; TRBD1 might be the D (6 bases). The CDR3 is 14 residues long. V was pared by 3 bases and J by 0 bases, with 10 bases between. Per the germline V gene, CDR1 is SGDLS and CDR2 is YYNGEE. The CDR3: CASSGRDNSYEQYF. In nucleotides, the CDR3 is TGTGCCAGCAGCGGCCGGGACAACTCCTACGAGCAGTACTTC.